This T cell receptor beta chain was documented in a study of Ad26.COV2.S vaccination and SARS-CoV-2 variants (dated by TCRdb to about 2021). Broadly, across the study: Vaccine-arm donors were drawn from COV1001, a multicentre, randomized, double-blind, placebo-controlled phase I-IIa trial of Ad26.COV2.S in healthy adults. Blinding of investigators to trial group allocation was maintained during experiments and outcome assessment. The TCR-sequenced set comprised around 30 samples: some 20 Ad26.COV2.S vaccine recipients, 5 placebo recipients and 8 SARS-CoV-2 convalescent individuals. Ad26.COV2.S was given intramuscularly at 5x10^10 or 1x10^11 viral particles, as a single shot or as two shots 56 days apart. Trial participants were randomized into five groups of five: low-dose or high-dose Ad26.COV2.S given once or twice, or placebo on both occasions. The specificity and breadth of SARS-CoV-2-reactive T cell receptors after Ad26.COV2.S vaccination were assessed by TCRbeta repertoire sequencing. What the authors observed across the whole study: The study lacked the statistical power to compare responses across vaccine doses or regimens. Higher spike-specific TCR breadth was observed in Ad26.COV2.S recipients than in placebo recipients (P = 0.0014). Non-spike TCR breadth was comparable between vaccine and placebo recipients, consistent with the vaccine containing only spike. Substantial breadth of spike-specific CD8+ and CD4+ T cell responses was reported after vaccination. The authors noted that the TCR breadth and depth analyses may have underestimated total T cell responses.

With respect to this clone: No cognate antigen has been identified for it. Qualities for individual bases were not recorded, and no much larger clone is one base off.

V lost 1 base and J lost 3 bases; the stretch between them is 7 bases long. The CDR3 runs 14 residues from the cysteine to the phenylalanine. Solely the CDR3 DNA is kept, with 42 bases framed from the first base. For CDR1 and CDR2, the germline V gene lists SGDLS and YYNGEE. The immunoSEQ Assay was the method used to sequence TCRbeta CDR3 regions. After extraction, genomic DNA underwent amplification by bias-controlled multiplex PCR, followed by high-throughput sequencing. On the authors' methods: Collapsing and filtering of sequences were performed to quantify the absolute abundance of each unique TCRbeta CDR3 region. Usable DNA was measured by amplifying reference genes present in all nucleated cells, and TCRbeta template counts were normalized to that usable DNA to estimate T cell fraction. Repertoire TCRs were annotated as SARS-CoV-2-specific when V gene, CDR3 amino acid sequence and J gene were exactly matched to a known reactive TCR set. The reference SARS-CoV-2 TCR set came from MIRA and was filtered for enrichment in COVID-19-positive ImmuneCODE repertoires, removing public or cross-reactive TCRs. Drawing on the MIRA antigens, annotated TCRs were analysed further at the level of specific ORF or position within ORF. Breadth was defined as annotated unique rearrangements over total unique productive rearrangements; depth was the summed frequency of those rearrangements. Two-sided Wilcoxon rank-sum tests were applied when comparing TCR breadth between groups. As stored in TCRdb, this immuneACCESS dataset retains in-frame rearrangements with V and J assigned. A fraction of the clones does not appear; measured against another copy, unresolved V genes explain less than half of the discrepancy, and the remainder lacks a known reason. Clone size and the V and J calls come from that table; the DNA yielded D and trimming. Within this sample are hundreds of thousands of clones, with 80% to 90% of them counted one time only. The ten top clones hold about 5% of the sample.

What the treatment or condition label conveys for this sample: around 19 received Ad26.COV2.S at low or high dose, single or two shots; 5 received placebo; per-sample allocation not given. Repertoires of vaccine and placebo recipients were sequenced from samples collected on day 63 after the first injection. Between 29 July and 7 August 2020, Cohort 1b enrolled about two dozen adults aged 18-55 years at one site in Boston, USA. Ad26.COV2.S was a replication-incompetent adenovirus type 26 vector expressing a prefusion-stabilized SARS-CoV-2 spike protein from the original Wuhan strain. The sequenced sample was peripheral blood, obtained in a trial of Ad26.COV2.S vaccine versus placebo. The receptor chain draws on TRBV9 and TRBJ2-2; TRBD1 is a possible D gene, resting on 6 matching bases. The origin of this receptor is a person aged 18-60 years who received the Ad26.COV2.S COVID-19 vaccine or a placebo. The CDR3 region reads CASSVSGDTGELFF. The nucleotide sequence is TGTGCCAGCAGCGTATCAGGGGACACCGGGGAGCTGTTTTTT.